The 20 T cell receptor beta chains in this list originate from one sample, sequenced in a study of T cells in tuberculosis. Data came from immunoSEQ multiplex PCR; TCRdb stores just in-frame clones and leaves some out. The table has around 60,000 clones, 81% seen once. Cells were sorted from thawed PBMC rested overnight and stained with GMM-loaded CD1B tetramer, viability dye and anti-CD3. CD1B tetramers were loaded with Rhodococcus equi-derived C32 glucose monomycolate. The sequenced material came from CD1b-GMM tetramer-negative cells sorted from PBMCs. The receptors come from an adult woman with latent tuberculosis.

V and J are TRBV10-3 and TRBJ1-6; D gene uncertain. The CDR3 consists of 14 residues. Germline CDR1 and CDR2: ENHRY and SYGVKD. V dropped 6 bases and J dropped 5 bases, with 11 bases sitting between them. The CDR3 loop is CAIRREADNSPLHF. CDR3 nucleotide sequence: TGTGCCATCAGGAGGGAGGCCGATAATTCACCCCTCCACTTT.

V gene TRBV7-7 combines with J gene TRBJ2-2, with D possibly matching TRBD2 (6 bases). CDR3 length equals 16 residues. Germline V gene data show CDR1 as SSHAT and CDR2 as FNYEAQ (reference sequence). V shed 5 bases and J shed 5 bases, with 18 bases lying between them. This CDR3 reads CASSRGGTGGTGELFF. The CDR3 nucleotides read TGTGCCAGCAGCCGGGGAGGAACGGGCGGAACCGGGGAGCTGTTTTTT.

The chain links TRBV7-2 to TRBJ2-2, with D tentatively TRBD1 (5 bases). CDR3 size: 15 residues. The germline V gene has CDR1 SGHTA and CDR2 FQGNSA. V was trimmed by 2 bases and J by 4 bases, leaving 11 bases between them. The CDR3 sequence is CASSLRTMGTGELFF. The CDR3 coding sequence is TGTGCCAGCAGCTTAAGGACAATGGGCACCGGGGAGCTGTTTTTT.

Note on this clone: A read error may account for a junction end that differs from germline. The same CDR3 arises from other DNA sequences in this sample as well. The chain carries TRBV6-1 and TRBJ1-6; a weak D match, TRBD1 (5 bases). Per the germline V gene, CDR1 is MNHNS and CDR2 is SASEGT. This CDR3 spans 13 amino acids. The DNA of the CDR3 is TGTGCCAGCCGGGTACAGGCAAATTCCCCCCTCCACTTT. It specifies CASRVQANSPLHF.

CDR3 sequence reads: CASSDPGDYGYTF. The CDR3 nucleotides are TGCGCCAGCAGTGATCCAGGGGACTATGGCTACACCTTC. This chain joins TRBV5-1 and TRBJ1-2; possibly TRBD1 for D (6 bases). Germline V gene lookup returns CDR1 SGHRS and CDR2 YFSETQ. Trimming took off 5 bases at V and 3 bases at J, with 11 bases between the two ends. CDR3 length: 13 amino acids.

V and J are TRBV7-2 and TRBJ2-2; TRBD1 agrees at 7 bases. This CDR3 contains 14 residues. CDR1 and CDR2 from the germline V gene are SGHTA and FQGNSA. The trim removed 5 bases at V and 5 bases at J, leaving 5 bases unmatched. DNA for the CDR3: TGTGCCAGCAGCCGACAGGGAAGGACCGGGGAGCTGTTTTTT. It specifies CASSRQGRTGELFF. Complete variable domain (other parts from reference TRBV7-2 and TRBJ2-2): GAGVSQSPSNKVTEKGKDVELRCDPISGHTALYWYRQSLGQGLEFLIYFQGNSAPDKSGLPSDRFSAERTGGSVSTLTIQRTQQEDSAVYLCASSRQGRTGELFFGEGSRLTVL.

This clone has just one count. The V call is TRBV18, the J call TRBJ1-1; D gene ambiguous. V was cut by 3 bases and J by 5 bases, with 19 bases left in between. CDR1 is KGHSH and CDR2 is LQKENI in the germline V gene. The CDR3 spans 16 residues. CDR3 sequence reads: CASSPSLSTMRTEAFF. The CDR3 coding sequence is TGTGCCAGCTCACCTTCATTATCAACGATGAGGACTGAAGCTTTCTTT.

The gene calls are TRBV28 and TRBJ2-1; 7 nucleotides agree with TRBD2. This CDR3 region has 13 residues. The junction had 5 bases not matched to a gene; V was cut back by 6 bases and J by 6 bases. CDR1 and CDR2 (germline): MDHEN, SYDVKM. CDR3 DNA: TGTGCCAGCAGCTGGGGGGGAGCCAATGAGCAGTTCTTC. Translated: CASSWGGANEQFF.

CDR3: CASSAVEGSTLHF. CDR3 DNA: TGTGCCAGCAGTGCCGTGGAGGGTAGCACCCTCCACTTT. The rearrangement links TRBV6-4 to TRBJ1-6; D gene ambiguous. There are 13 residues in the CDR3. Trimming cost V 4 bases and J 14 bases, with 15 bases left between them. Germline V CDR1 and CDR2: MRHNA, SNTAGT.

The V call is TRBV7-6, the J call TRBJ2-2, with 10 bases lining up with TRBD2. V lost 5 bases and J lost 2; bases outside the gene matches: 11. This CDR3 is built from 18 residues. Germline V gene sequence: CDR1 SGHVS, CDR2 FNYEAQ. CDR3: CASSPQASGGHNTGELFF. DNA of the CDR3: TGTGCCAGCAGCCCCCAGGCTAGCGGGGGCCATAACACCGGGGAGCTGTTTTTT.

Worth noting for this clone: The junction shows a germline mismatch at one end, possibly a read error. V is TRBV19 and J is TRBJ2-3; D perhaps matches TRBD2 (6 bases). The CDR3 is made up of 18 amino acids. Looked up from germline, CDR1 is LNHDA and CDR2 is SQIVND (reference sequence). The CDR3 here is CASSIAWSARTSTDAQYF. CDR3 sequence (DNA): TGTGCCAGTAGTATAGCCTGGAGCGCGCGAACTAGCACAGATGCGCAGTATTTT.

The gene calls are TRBV14 and TRBJ1-1; maybe TRBD1 (5 bases). Trimming stripped 3 bases from V and 11 bases from J, with 13 bases between. Germline values: CDR1 SGHDN, CDR2 FVKESK. This CDR3 has 12 residues. Here the CDR3 DNA reads TGTGCCAGCAGCCAGTCCTCGTGGGGCGCTTTCTTT. The encoded protein is CASSQSSWGAFF.

The table lists this clone with a few counts. The chain employs TRBV7-2 and TRBJ1-6; tentative D call: TRBD1 (5 bases). Trimming removed 5 bases at V and 6 bases at J, with 11 bases between. This CDR3 is built from 14 residues. Germline values: CDR1 SGHTA, CDR2 FQGNSA. CDR3 in DNA: TGTGCCAGCAGCCTCAGGGCTGTTAATTCACCCCTCCACTTT. Translation gives CASSLRAVNSPLHF.

Of note for this clone: Other nucleotide sequences in the sample specify the same CDR3. This chain links TRBV7-9 with TRBJ2-3; 11 bases are a match to TRBD2. Germline assignment: CDR1 SEHNR and CDR2 FQNEAQ (reference sequence). With 3 bases clipped from V and 5 bases from J, the junction kept 1 base outside the gene matches. This CDR3 has 14 residues. The CDR3 region is CASSFSGRGDTQYF. The CDR3 bases are TGTGCCAGCAGCTTTAGCGGGAGGGGAGATACGCAGTATTTT.

The sample holds one count of this clone. The J gene is TRBJ2-1, the V gene TRBV5-3, with TRBD2 matching over 8 bases. TRBV5-3 is recorded as an ORF, its role being uncertain. V lost 4 bases to trimming and J lost 0 bases; unmatched junction nucleotides: 6. This CDR3 has 16 residues. CDR3 nucleotides: TGTGCCAGAAGCCCTCCCAGCGGGAGCTCCTACAATGAGCAGTTCTTC. The encoded protein is CARSPPSGSSYNEQFF.

The rearrangement links TRBV5-1 to TRBJ2-1; D unresolved. V was cut by 2 bases and J by 6 bases, with 12 bases left in between. Germline CDR1 is SGHRS and CDR2 is YFSETQ. This CDR3 is 14 amino acids long. DNA of the CDR3: TGCGCCAGCAGCTTCGCGAGAGTGGTCAATGAGCAGTTCTTC. Its translation is CASSFARVVNEQFF.

This clone was seen once. J is TRBJ2-1 and V is TRBV28; no reliable D call. The CDR3 runs 12 residues. V was clipped by 4 bases and J by 8 bases, with 9 bases between them. Looked up from germline, CDR1 is MDHEN and CDR2 is SYDVKM. The CDR3 here is CASSSPIDEQFF. CDR3 bases: TGTGCCAGCAGTTCCCCTATCGATGAGCAGTTCTTC.

The J gene is TRBJ1-6, the V gene TRBV5-1; the match to TRBD1 covers 11 bases. V trimming: 1 base; J trimming: 9 bases; junction bases outside the gene matches: 6. CDR3 length equals 16 residues. Looked up from germline, CDR1 is SGHRS and CDR2 is YFSETQ. CDR3 DNA: TGCGCCAGCAGCTTGTCCGGGACAGGGGGTTCTTCACCCCTCCACTTT. Translated: CASSLSGTGGSSPLHF.

The J gene is TRBJ1-2, the V gene TRBV5-1; 10 nucleotides match TRBD1. This CDR3 is 16 amino acids long. V was clipped by 6 bases and J by 7 bases; unmatched bases: 15. Germline loops: CDR1 SGHRS, CDR2 YFSETQ. CDR3 nucleotides: TGCGCCAGCACCCTCAGCTCAGGGACAGGGGTTTTTGGCTACACCTTC. This gives the protein CASTLSSGTGVFGYTF.

The J gene is TRBJ2-5, the V gene TRBV19; 8 bases line up with TRBD2. The germline gives CDR1 LNHDA, CDR2 SQIVND (reference sequence). This CDR3 comprises 15 residues. Unmatched junction bases numbered 7, after V lost 6 bases and J lost 1 base. DNA for the CDR3: TGTGCCAGTAGCCTTCAGGGGACTAGCCAAGAGACCCAGTACTTC. Translating gives CASSLQGTSQETQYF.